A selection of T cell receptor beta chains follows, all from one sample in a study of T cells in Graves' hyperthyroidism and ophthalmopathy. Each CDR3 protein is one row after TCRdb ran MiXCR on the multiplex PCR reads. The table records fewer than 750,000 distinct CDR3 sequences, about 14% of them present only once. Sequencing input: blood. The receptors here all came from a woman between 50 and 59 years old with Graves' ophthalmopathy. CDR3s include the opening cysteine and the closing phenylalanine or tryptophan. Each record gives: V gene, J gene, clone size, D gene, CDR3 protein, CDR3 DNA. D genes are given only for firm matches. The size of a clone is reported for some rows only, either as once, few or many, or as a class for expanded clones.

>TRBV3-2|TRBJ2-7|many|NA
CASSHDPGPRDYEQYF
TGTGCCAGCAGCCACGACCCGGGACCTAGGGACTACGAGCAGTACTTC
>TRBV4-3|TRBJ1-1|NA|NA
CASSQGLLERAHTEAFF
TGCGCCAGCAGCCAAGGACTCCTGGAGAGGGCGCACACTGAAGCTTTCTTT
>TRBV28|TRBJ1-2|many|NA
CASRSGSLLVYGYTF
TGTGCCAGCAGATCCGGGTCCCTTTTGGTCTATGGCTACACCTTC
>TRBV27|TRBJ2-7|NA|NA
CASSSNLAQPYGYEQYF
TGTGCCAGCAGTAGTAATCTCGCACAGCCCTATGGCTACGAGCAGTACTTC
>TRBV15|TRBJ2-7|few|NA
CATSRSPTGYEQYF
TGTGCCACCAGCAGATCCCCGACAGGCTACGAGCAGTACTTC
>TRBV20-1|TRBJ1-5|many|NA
CSAVESSSNQPQHF
TGCAGTGCCGTCGAGAGTAGTAGCAATCAGCCCCAGCATTTT
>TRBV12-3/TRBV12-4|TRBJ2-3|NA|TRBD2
CASSLPWGTSGRPDTQYF
TGTGCCAGCAGTCTCCCCTGGGGGACTAGCGGGCGTCCAGATACGCAGTATTTT
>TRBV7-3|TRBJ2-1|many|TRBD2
CASSPRGVAGGRQDEQFF
TGTGCCAGCAGCCCCAGAGGGGTAGCGGGAGGGCGGCAGGATGAGCAGTTCTTC
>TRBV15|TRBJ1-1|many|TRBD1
CATSRDRVRTEAFF
TGTGCCACCAGCAGGGACAGGGTAAGGACTGAAGCTTTCTTT
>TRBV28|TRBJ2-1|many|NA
CASSLGGAGINEQFF
TGTGCCAGCAGTTTAGGAGGGGCGGGTATTAATGAGCAGTTCTTC
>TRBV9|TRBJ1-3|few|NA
CASSVKSTGNTIYF
TGTGCCAGCAGCGTAAAGTCCACGGGAAACACCATATATTTT
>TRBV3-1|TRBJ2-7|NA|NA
CASSQGLVAARWERKYEQYF
TGTGCCAGCAGCCAAGGGTTAGTAGCGGCAAGGTGGGAGCGGAAATACGAGCAGTACTTC
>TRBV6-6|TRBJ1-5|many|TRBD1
CASSYMGTANQPQHF
TGTGCCAGCAGTTACATGGGGACAGCAAATCAGCCCCAGCATTTT
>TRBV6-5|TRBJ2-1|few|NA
CASSYSAARSSYNEQFF
TGTGCCAGCAGTTACTCCGCAGCCAGGAGCTCCTACAATGAGCAGTTCTTC
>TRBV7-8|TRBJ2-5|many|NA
CASSAGTRQETQYF
TGTGCCAGCAGCGCCGGGACACGGCAAGAGACCCAGTACTTC
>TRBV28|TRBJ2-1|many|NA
CASSLPPPSGYINEQFF
TGTGCCAGCAGTTTACCCCCCCCCAGCGGGTACATCAATGAGCAGTTCTTC
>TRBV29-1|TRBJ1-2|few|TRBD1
CSVVGQGVYYTF
TGCAGCGTTGTGGGGCAGGGGGTGTACTACACCTTC
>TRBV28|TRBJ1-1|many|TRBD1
CASRRQGAPEAFF
TGTGCCAGCAGGCGACAGGGGGCCCCTGAAGCTTTCTTT
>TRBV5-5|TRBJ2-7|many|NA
CASSSTPFTGYEQYF
TGTGCCAGCAGCTCGACCCCTTTCACGGGGTACGAGCAGTACTTC
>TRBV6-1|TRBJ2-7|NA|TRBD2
CASTKTSGSSGEQYF
TGTGCCAGCACCAAAACTAGCGGGAGCTCTGGTGAGCAGTACTTC
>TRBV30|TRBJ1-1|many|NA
CAWSGRTEAFF
TGTGCCTGGAGTGGGAGGACTGAAGCTTTCTTT
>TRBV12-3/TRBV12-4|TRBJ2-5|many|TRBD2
CASSLLVAGDQETQYF
TGTGCCAGCAGTTTGTTGGTAGCGGGAGACCAAGAGACCCAGTACTTC
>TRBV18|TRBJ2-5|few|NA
CASSPSSNQETQYF
TGTGCCAGCTCACCATCCTCGAATCAAGAGACCCAGTACTTC
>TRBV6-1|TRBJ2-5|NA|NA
CASSTPLSGETQYF
TGTGCCAGCAGCACTCCTTTATCGGGGGAGACCCAGTACTTC
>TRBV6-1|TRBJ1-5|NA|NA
CASSVRQIGNQPQHF
TGTGCCAGCAGTGTCAGACAGATCGGCAATCAGCCCCAGCATTTT
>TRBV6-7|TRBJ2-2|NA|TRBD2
CASSYPGTSPGELFF
TGTGCCAGCAGTTACCCGGGGACTAGCCCCGGGGAGCTGTTTTTT
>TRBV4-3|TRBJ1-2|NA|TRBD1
CASSQDGTGQYYGYTF
TGCGCCAGCAGCCAAGACGGGACAGGGCAATACTATGGCTACACCTTC
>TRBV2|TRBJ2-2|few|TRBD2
CASTPGTSGRVPYTGELFF
TGTGCCAGCACCCCCGGGACTAGCGGGAGGGTCCCCTACACCGGGGAGCTGTTTTTT
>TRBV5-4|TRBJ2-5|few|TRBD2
CASKKGVAGGEETQYF
TGTGCCAGCAAAAAAGGAGTAGCGGGAGGCGAAGAGACCCAGTACTTC
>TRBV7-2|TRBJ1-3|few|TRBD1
CASSDTPGTGVGNTIYF
TGTGCCAGCAGCGATACCCCAGGGACAGGGGTTGGAAACACCATATATTTT
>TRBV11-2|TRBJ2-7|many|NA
CASARGQGFSYEQYF
TGTGCCAGCGCTCGGGGCCAGGGGTTCTCCTACGAGCAGTACTTC
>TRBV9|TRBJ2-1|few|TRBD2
CASSGLAGGNYNEQFF
TGTGCCAGCAGCGGACTAGCGGGAGGGAACTACAATGAGCAGTTCTTC
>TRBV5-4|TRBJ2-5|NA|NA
CASSPALLAGGETQYF
TGTGCCAGCAGCCCGGCCCTTTTAGCCGGAGGCGAGACCCAGTACTTC
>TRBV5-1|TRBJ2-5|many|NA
CASSYRQVVETQYF
TGCGCCAGCAGCTACCGACAGGTTGTAGAGACCCAGTACTTC
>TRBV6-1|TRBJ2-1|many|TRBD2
CASSSQGLAGVLGPEQFF
TGTGCCAGCAGTTCTCAAGGACTAGCGGGAGTTCTAGGTCCTGAGCAGTTCTTC
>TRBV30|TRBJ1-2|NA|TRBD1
CAWRNTGQGNYGYTF
TGTGCCTGGAGAAATACGGGACAGGGGAACTATGGCTACACCTTC
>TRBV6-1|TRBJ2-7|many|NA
CASSEVGQSYEQYF
TGTGCCAGCAGTGAAGTGGGACAATCCTACGAGCAGTACTTC
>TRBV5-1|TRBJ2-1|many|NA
CASSLQPLGLRINEQFF
TGCGCCAGCAGCTTGCAACCCCTGGGGTTAAGGATCAATGAGCAGTTCTTC
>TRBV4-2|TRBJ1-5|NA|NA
CASSQEDRGHQPQHF
TGTGCCAGCAGCCAAGAAGATCGGGGGCATCAGCCCCAGCATTTT
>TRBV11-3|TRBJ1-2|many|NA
CASSFNDNYGYTF
TGTGCCAGCAGCTTTAACGATAACTATGGCTACACCTTC
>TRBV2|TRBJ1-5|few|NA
CASSGRAEPQHF
TGTGCCAGCAGTGGCAGGGCGGAGCCCCAGCATTTT
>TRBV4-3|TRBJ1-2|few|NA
CASSHPGPRKYGYTF
TGCGCCAGCAGCCACCCCGGGCCTCGAAAATATGGCTACACCTTC
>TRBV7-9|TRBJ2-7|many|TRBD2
CASSSSLAGVSYEQYF
TGTGCCAGCAGCTCCTCACTAGCGGGAGTGTCCTACGAGCAGTACTTC
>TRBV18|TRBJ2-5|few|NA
CASSPLRTGQETQYF
TGTGCCAGCTCACCCCTACGGACTGGACAAGAGACCCAGTACTTC
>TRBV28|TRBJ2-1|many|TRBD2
CASISAGLYNEQFF
TGTGCCAGCATCTCAGCGGGGCTTTACAATGAGCAGTTCTTC
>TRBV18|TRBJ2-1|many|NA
CASSPRNSSYNEQFF
TGTGCCAGCTCACCTCGTAATAGCTCCTACAATGAGCAGTTCTTC
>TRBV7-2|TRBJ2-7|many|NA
CASSRGTRYEQYF
TGTGCCAGCAGCCGAGGGACAAGATACGAGCAGTACTTC
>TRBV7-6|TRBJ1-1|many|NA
CASSLGGALNTEAFF
TGTGCCAGCAGTTTAGGGGGGGCCCTGAACACTGAAGCTTTCTTT
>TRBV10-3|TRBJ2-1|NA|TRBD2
CAVSVSGSNEQFF
TGTGCCGTCAGTGTAAGCGGGAGCAATGAGCAGTTCTTC
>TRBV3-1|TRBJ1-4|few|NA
CASRARGEVPNEKLFF
TGTGCCAGCAGGGCAAGAGGAGAGGTACCTAATGAAAAACTGTTTTTT
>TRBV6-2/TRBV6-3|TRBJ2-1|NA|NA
CASSYSSRGRNEQFF
TGTGCCAGCAGTTACTCGAGTCGGGGAAGGAATGAGCAGTTCTTC
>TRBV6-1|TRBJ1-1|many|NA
CASSEWGHPEAFF
TGTGCCAGCAGTGAATGGGGGCACCCAGAAGCTTTCTTT
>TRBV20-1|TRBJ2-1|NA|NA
CGARRSSYNEQFF
TGCGGTGCTAGAAGAAGCTCCTACAATGAGCAGTTCTTC
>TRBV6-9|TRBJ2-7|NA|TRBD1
CASNFTGTESYEQYF
TGTGCCAGCAATTTTACCGGGACAGAGAGTTACGAGCAGTACTTC
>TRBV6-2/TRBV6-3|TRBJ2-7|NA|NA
CASSLYSGNVFYEQYF
TGTGCCAGCAGTTTATACTCAGGGAACGTTTTTTACGAGCAGTACTTC
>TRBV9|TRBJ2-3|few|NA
CASSKGRSTDTQYF
TGTGCCAGCAGCAAAGGGAGGAGCACAGATACGCAGTATTTT
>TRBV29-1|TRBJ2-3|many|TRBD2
CSARGLAGGLDTDTQYF
TGCAGCGCTAGGGGACTAGCGGGAGGGCTTGATACAGATACGCAGTATTTT
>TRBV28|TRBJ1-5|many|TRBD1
CASSTDRDGHNQPQHF
TGTGCCAGCAGTACCGACAGGGATGGGCACAATCAGCCCCAGCATTTT
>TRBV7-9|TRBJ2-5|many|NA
CASSLAGARETQYF
TGTGCCAGCAGCTTAGCGGGAGCGCGAGAGACCCAGTACTTC
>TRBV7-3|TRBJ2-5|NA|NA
CASSLTKRGTTQETQYF
TGTGCCAGCAGCTTAACAAAAAGGGGCACAACCCAAGAGACCCAGTACTTC